This T cell receptor (beta chain) was recorded in a study of response to subunit inactivated influenza vaccine. Overall study results and limits: The authors proposed limited new T cell recruitment per seasonal influenza vaccination.

TCRdb reprocessed the RT-PCR reads with MiXCR, giving one entry per CDR3 protein. The table includes about 650,000 distinct CDR3 sequences, roughly 14% detected once. Losses at the gene ends were 1 base for V and 3 bases for J; bases not matched to a gene: 7. Germline-derived CDR1 and CDR2 are SGHVS and FNYEAQ. This CDR3 region has 17 residues. This clonotype was counted a few times. Its antigen is not identified. The rearrangement uses TRBV7-6 and TRBJ2-2; 8 nucleotides agree with TRBD2. The source material was PBMCs from blood, sampled 11 to 12 days after vaccination. The clonotype originates from a man between 45 and 60 years old who received an inactivated influenza vaccine. This CDR3 reads CASSLEPAGEHTGELFF. The CDR3 coding sequence is TGTGCCAGCAGCTTAGAGCCAGCGGGAGAGCACACCGGGGAGCTGTTTTTT.